The 7 T cell receptor beta chains listed next were all sequenced from one sample in a study of glioma-infiltrating T cells after dendritic cell vaccination. TCRdb's copy holds only in-frame clones and misses some; the assay was immunoSEQ multiplex PCR. The data contain nearly 85,000 clones, roughly 90% of them singletons. The sequences come from blood, collected before dendritic cell vaccination. The receptor set was obtained from a human donor with glioblastoma.

V and J are TRBV4-2 and TRBJ2-3; 7 bases align to TRBD2. V dropped 3 bases and J dropped 3; count of bases not matched to a gene: 12. The CDR3 has 17 amino acids. Germline CDR1 and CDR2: LGHNA and YNFKEQ. The CDR3 coding sequence is TGTGCCAGCAGCCATGGGGGGGGTCTAGCGGATACAGATACGCAGTATTTT. Translation: CASSHGGGLADTDTQYF.

The chain employs TRBV19 and TRBJ2-2; D call uncertain. Germline V gene data show CDR1 as LNHDA and CDR2 as SQIVND (reference sequence). The CDR3 spans 15 residues. Trimming stripped 0 bases from V and 7 bases from J, with 12 bases between. CDR3 protein: CASSIEGSGGGELFF. CDR3 sequence (DNA): TGTGCCAGTAGTATAGAAGGCTCCGGCGGCGGGGAGCTGTTTTTT. Variable domain in full (rest from reference TRBV19 and TRBJ2-2): DGGITQSPKYLFRKEGQNVTLSCEQNLNHDAMYWYRQDPGQGLRLIYYSQIVNDFQKGDIAEGYSVSREKKESFPLTVTSAQKNPTAFYLCASSIEGSGGGELFFGEGSRLTVL.

The V call is TRBV6-5, the J call TRBJ2-5; 8 nucleotides match TRBD2. The CDR3 runs to 12 residues. V shed 5 bases, J shed 4 bases, and the junction held 0 bases outside the gene matches. Germline V CDR1 and CDR2: MNHEY, SVGAGI. Written as DNA, the CDR3 is TGTGCCAGCAGTCGGGGGGGAGAGACCCAGTACTTC. Its protein is CASSRGGETQYF.

V is TRBV5-1 and J is TRBJ2-5, with 7 bases fitting TRBD2. Germline CDR1 reads SGHRS; CDR2 reads YFSETQ. Trimming took 4 bases from V and 5 from J; bases not matched to a gene: 8. This CDR3 comprises 14 residues. The DNA for the CDR3 is TGCGCCAGCAGCCGAGAGCGGGGTAGTGAGACCCAGTACTTC. It translates to CASSRERGSETQYF.

This chain joins TRBV6-4 and TRBJ2-3, with D perhaps matching TRBD2 (6 bases). With 4 bases removed from V and 2 bases from J, the gap between germline ends came to 10 bases. Looked up from germline, CDR1 is MRHNA and CDR2 is SNTAGT. The CDR3 extends over 14 amino acids. The CDR3 DNA reads TGTGCCAGCAGTGGACGGGGGTACACAGATACGCAGTATTTT. Translating gives CASSGRGYTDTQYF.

V usage is TRBV11-2 and J usage is TRBJ2-1; 11 bases align to TRBD2. CDR1 and CDR2 from the germline V gene are SGHAT and FQNNGV. Unmatched junction bases numbered 6, after V lost 5 bases and J lost 9 bases. The CDR3 has 14 amino acids. The DNA for the CDR3 is TGTGCCAGCAGCACCCGGACTAGCGGGCTTGAGCAGTTCTTC. Residues: CASSTRTSGLEQFF.

This sequence joins TRBV9 and TRBJ2-2; TRBD1 might be the D (5 bases). The ends were cut back, 4 bases at V and 1 base at J, with 11 bases in the middle. This CDR3 has 15 residues. Germline lookup yields CDR1 SGDLS and CDR2 YYNGEE. The CDR3 DNA reads as TGTGCCAGCAGCCCCCTCGGACAGAACACCGGGGAGCTGTTTTTT. Its protein product is CASSPLGQNTGELFF.